This is a list of T cell receptor beta chains from one sample in a study of low-dose radiotherapy and immunotherapy resistance in tumors. Via MiXCR, TCRdb re-called the reads, giving one row per CDR3 protein. The sample shows about 60,000 distinct CDR3 sequences, about 25% of them seen only once. Specimen: PBMCs, collected before treatment. The receptors come from a male donor with prostate cancer. CDR3s include the opening cysteine and the closing phenylalanine or tryptophan. A D gene is named only where the DNA matches it firmly. Where a row states a size, it is once, few, many or the class of an expanded clone; other rows omit it.

size | J | V | D | CDR3 | DNA
many | TRBJ1-1 | TRBV2 | TRBD1 | CASSEVPGTGVSEAFF | TGTGCCAGCAGTGAGGTACCCGGGACAGGGGTGTCTGAAGCTTTCTTT
many | TRBJ1-1 | TRBV11-2 | - | CASSRYTEAFF | TGTGCCAGCAGCAGGTACACTGAAGCTTTCTTT
many | TRBJ2-7 | TRBV28 | - | CASSSPGGPYSYEQYF | TGTGCCAGCAGTTCTCCTGGGGGCCCTTACTCCTACGAGCAGTACTTC
- | TRBJ1-1 | TRBV19 | - | CASTEGSGRSNTEAFF | TGTGCCAGTACAGAGGGGTCGGGCAGATCGAACACTGAAGCTTTCTTT
many | TRBJ2-5 | TRBV29-1 | TRBD2 | CSGIWGGTSQTQYF | TGCAGCGGAATCTGGGGGGGGACGAGTCAGACCCAGTACTTC
- | TRBJ1-5 | TRBV20-1 | TRBD1 | CSAGQGNQPQHF | TGCAGTGCTGGACAGGGGAATCAGCCCCAGCATTTT
many | TRBJ1-4 | TRBV28 | - | CASSPRATNEKLFF | TGTGCCAGCAGTCCCAGGGCAACTAATGAAAAACTGTTTTTT
- | TRBJ2-7 | TRBV24-1 | - | CATSGAPGFYEQYF | TGTGCCACCAGTGGGGCCCCGGGATTCTACGAGCAGTACTTC
many | TRBJ1-3 | TRBV7-8 | - | CASSSPPGAGNTIYF | TGTGCCAGCAGCTCCCCCCCGGGGGCTGGAAACACCATATATTTT
many | TRBJ2-1 | TRBV5-4 | TRBD2 | CASSFPGGPYNEQFF | TGTGCCAGCAGCTTTCCGGGAGGGCCCTACAATGAGCAGTTCTTC
many | TRBJ2-7 | TRBV4-2 | TRBD1 | CASSPGGGQGGYEQYF | TGTGCCAGCAGCCCTGGGGGGGGACAGGGGGGATACGAGCAGTACTTC
- | TRBJ1-2 | TRBV24-1 | - | CATKALASGYGYTF | TGTGCCACCAAGGCCTTGGCCAGTGGCTATGGCTACACCTTC
many | TRBJ2-7 | TRBV30 | - | CAWRAGQYYEQYF | TGTGCCTGGAGAGCCGGACAGTACTACGAGCAGTACTTC
- | TRBJ1-5 | TRBV7-8 | TRBD1 | CASSPGQGFGNQPQHF | TGTGCCAGCAGCCCGGGACAGGGGTTCGGTAATCAGCCCCAGCATTTT
few | TRBJ2-4 | TRBV10-3 | TRBD1 | CAISPGQGINIQYF | TGTGCCATCAGTCCGGGACAGGGGATTAACATTCAGTACTTC
many | TRBJ1-2 | TRBV28 | - | CASSLEQRFGYGYTF | TGTGCCAGCAGTTTAGAACAGCGTTTCGGCTATGGCTACACCTTC
many | TRBJ2-1 | TRBV30 | TRBD1 | CAWSPDRGHYNEQFF | TGTGCCTGGAGTCCCGACAGGGGACACTACAATGAGCAGTTCTTC
many | TRBJ1-2 | TRBV29-1 | - | CSVTGAFGVNYGYTF | TGCAGCGTTACTGGGGCATTTGGGGTTAACTATGGCTACACCTTC
- | TRBJ2-5 | TRBV9 | - | CASSVTRDSTAKYF | TGTGCCAGCAGCGTAACCCGAGATTCGACGGCCAAGTACTTC
- | TRBJ1-1 | TRBV12-3/TRBV12-4 | TRBD1 | CASSGTGVDGAFF | TGTGCCAGCAGCGGGACAGGCGTGGATGGAGCTTTCTTT
- | TRBJ1-4 | TRBV6-5 | TRBD1 | CASSPQGAGEKLFF | TGTGCCAGCAGTCCCCAGGGGGCGGGTGAAAAACTGTTTTTT
many | TRBJ2-3 | TRBV7-8 | - | CASSSISGSDTQYF | TGTGCCAGCAGCTCGATATCAGGGTCCGATACGCAGTATTTT
many | TRBJ1-3 | TRBV7-9 | - | CASSLAAGLGNTIYF | TGTGCCAGCAGCTTAGCAGCCGGGTTGGGAAACACCATATATTTT
many | TRBJ2-3 | TRBV5-5 | - | CASSTPSTDTQYF | TGTGCCAGCTCGACTCCTAGCACAGATACGCAGTATTTT
many | TRBJ1-3 | TRBV7-2 | - | CASSLGGGVGDTIYF | TGTGCCAGCAGCTTAGGAGGCGGCGTCGGGGACACCATATATTTT
many | TRBJ2-7 | TRBV28 | TRBD1 | CASSPFPGQGGEQYF | TGTGCCAGCAGTCCATTCCCGGGACAGGGGGGCGAGCAGTACTTC
many | TRBJ2-2 | TRBV28 | TRBD1 | CASSLTGLAGELFF | TGTGCCAGCAGTTTGACAGGGCTCGCCGGGGAGCTGTTTTTT
many | TRBJ2-7 | TRBV28 | - | CASRDWYEQYF | TGTGCCAGCAGGGATTGGTACGAGCAGTACTTC